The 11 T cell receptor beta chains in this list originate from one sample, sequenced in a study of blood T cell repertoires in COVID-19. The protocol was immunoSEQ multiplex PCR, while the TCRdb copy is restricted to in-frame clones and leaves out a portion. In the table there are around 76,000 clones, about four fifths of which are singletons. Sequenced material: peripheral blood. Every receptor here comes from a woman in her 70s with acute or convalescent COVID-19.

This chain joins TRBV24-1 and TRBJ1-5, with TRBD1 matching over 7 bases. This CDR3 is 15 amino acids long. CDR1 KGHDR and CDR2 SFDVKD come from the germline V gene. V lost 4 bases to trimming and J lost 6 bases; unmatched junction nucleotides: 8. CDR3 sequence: CATSDHTGAPQPQHF. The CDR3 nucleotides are TGTGCCACCAGTGACCATACAGGGGCCCCTCAGCCCCAGCATTTT.

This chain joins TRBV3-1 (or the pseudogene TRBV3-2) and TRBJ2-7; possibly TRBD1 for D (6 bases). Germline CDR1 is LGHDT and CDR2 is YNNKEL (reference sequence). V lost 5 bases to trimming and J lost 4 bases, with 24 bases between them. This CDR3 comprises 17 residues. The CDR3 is CASSIGTTTPGYYEQYF. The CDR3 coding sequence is TGTGCCAGCAGCATCGGGACAACAACCCCCGGGTATTACGAGCAGTACTTC.

CDR3 sequence (DNA): TGTGCCAGCAGTGATAGGACAGGGGGTTACGCACCCCTCCACTTT. Encoded protein: CASSDRTGGYAPLHF. The chain couples TRBV2 to TRBJ1-6; TRBD1 agrees at 10 bases. Germline CDR1 SNHLY, CDR2 FYNNEI. Trimming removed 3 bases from V and 11 bases from J; junction bases left unmatched: 7. The CDR3 runs to 15 residues.

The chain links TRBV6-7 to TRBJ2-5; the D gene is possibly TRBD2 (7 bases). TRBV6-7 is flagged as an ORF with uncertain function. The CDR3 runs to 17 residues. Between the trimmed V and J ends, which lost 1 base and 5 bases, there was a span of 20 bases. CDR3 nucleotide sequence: TGTGCCAGCAGTTACTGGGGCGGGGGCAGTCCGCTGGAGACCCAGTACTTC. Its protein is CASSYWGGGSPLETQYF.

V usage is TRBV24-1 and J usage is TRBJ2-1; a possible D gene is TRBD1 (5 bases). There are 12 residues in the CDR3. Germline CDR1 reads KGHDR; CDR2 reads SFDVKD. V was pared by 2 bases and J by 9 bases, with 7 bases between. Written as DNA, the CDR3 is TGTGCCACCAGTGATTGGGGCGGTGAGCAGTTCTTC. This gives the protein CATSDWGGEQFF.

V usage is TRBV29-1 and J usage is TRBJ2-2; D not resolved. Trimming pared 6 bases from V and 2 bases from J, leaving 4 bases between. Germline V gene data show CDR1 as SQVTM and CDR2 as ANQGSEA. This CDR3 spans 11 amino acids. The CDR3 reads CSVLNTGELFF. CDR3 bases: TGCAGCGTCTTAAACACCGGGGAGCTGTTTTTT.

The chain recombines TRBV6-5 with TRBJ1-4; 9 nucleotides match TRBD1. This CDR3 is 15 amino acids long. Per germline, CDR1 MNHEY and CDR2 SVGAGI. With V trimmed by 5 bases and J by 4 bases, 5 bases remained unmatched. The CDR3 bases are TGTGCCAGCAGTAGAGGGACAGGGATTAATGAAAAACTGTTTTTT. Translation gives CASSRGTGINEKLFF.

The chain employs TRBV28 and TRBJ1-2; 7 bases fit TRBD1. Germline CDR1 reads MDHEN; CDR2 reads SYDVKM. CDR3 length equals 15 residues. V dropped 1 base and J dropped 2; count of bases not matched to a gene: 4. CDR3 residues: CASSLYGRGNYGYTF. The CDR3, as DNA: TGTGCCAGCAGTTTATACGGCAGGGGGAACTATGGCTACACCTTC.

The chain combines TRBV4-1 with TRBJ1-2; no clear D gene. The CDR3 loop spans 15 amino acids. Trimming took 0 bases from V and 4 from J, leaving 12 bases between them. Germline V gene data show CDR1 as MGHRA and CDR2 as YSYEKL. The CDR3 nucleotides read TGCGCCAGCAGCCAAGAAATTCGAGCCACCTATGGCTACACCTTC. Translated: CASSQEIRATYGYTF.

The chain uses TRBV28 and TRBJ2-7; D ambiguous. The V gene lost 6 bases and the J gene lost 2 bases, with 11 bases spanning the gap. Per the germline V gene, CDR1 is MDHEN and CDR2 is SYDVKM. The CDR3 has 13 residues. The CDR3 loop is CASRNRVTYEQYF. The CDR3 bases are TGTGCCAGCAGAAACAGAGTAACCTACGAGCAGTACTTC.

The CDR3 bases are TGTGCCAGTAGCCGTCGGGGGGACTATGGCTACACCTTC. As protein: CASSRRGDYGYTF. This chain connects TRBV19 to TRBJ1-2; D may be TRBD1 (5 bases). Trimming removed 6 bases from V and 3 bases from J, with 11 bases in between. The CDR3 has 13 amino acids. The germline V gene encodes CDR1 LNHDA and CDR2 SQIVND (reference sequence).